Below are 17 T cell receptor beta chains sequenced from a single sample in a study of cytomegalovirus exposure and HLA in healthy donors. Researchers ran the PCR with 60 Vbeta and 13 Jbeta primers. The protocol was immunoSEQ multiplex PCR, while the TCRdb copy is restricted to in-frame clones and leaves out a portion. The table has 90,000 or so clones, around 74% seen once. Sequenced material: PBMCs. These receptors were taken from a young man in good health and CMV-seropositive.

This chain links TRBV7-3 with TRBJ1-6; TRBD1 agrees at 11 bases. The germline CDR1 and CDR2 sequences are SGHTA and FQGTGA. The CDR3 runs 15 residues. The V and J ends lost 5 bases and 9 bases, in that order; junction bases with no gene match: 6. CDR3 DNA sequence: TGTGCCAGCAGCCAAAACGGACAGGGGGCTTCACCCCTCCACTTT. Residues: CASSQNGQGASPLHF.

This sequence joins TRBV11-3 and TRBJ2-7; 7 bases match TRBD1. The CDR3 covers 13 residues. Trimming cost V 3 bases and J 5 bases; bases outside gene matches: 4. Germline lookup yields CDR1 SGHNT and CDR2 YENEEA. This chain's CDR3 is CASSLTGSDEQYF. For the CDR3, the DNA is TGTGCCAGCAGCTTGACAGGGAGCGACGAGCAGTACTTC. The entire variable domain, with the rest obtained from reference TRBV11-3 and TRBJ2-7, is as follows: EAGVVQSPRYKIIEKKQPVAFWCNPISGHNTLYWYLQNLGQGPELLIRYENEEAVDDSQLPKDRFSAERLKGVDSTLKIQPAELGDSAVYLCASSLTGSDEQYFGPGTRLTVT.

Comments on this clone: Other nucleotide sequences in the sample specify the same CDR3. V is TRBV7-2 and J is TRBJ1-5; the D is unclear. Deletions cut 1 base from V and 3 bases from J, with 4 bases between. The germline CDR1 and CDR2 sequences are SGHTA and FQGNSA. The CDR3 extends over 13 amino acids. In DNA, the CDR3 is TGTGCCAGCAGCTTAGGCTACAATCAGCCCCAGCATTTT. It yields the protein CASSLGYNQPQHF.

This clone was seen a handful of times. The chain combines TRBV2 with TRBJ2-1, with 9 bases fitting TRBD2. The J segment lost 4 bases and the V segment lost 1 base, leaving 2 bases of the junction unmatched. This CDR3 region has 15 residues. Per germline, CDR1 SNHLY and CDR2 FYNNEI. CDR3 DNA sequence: TGTGCCAGCAGTGAAGGACTAGCGGATTACAATGAGCAGTTCTTC. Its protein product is CASSEGLADYNEQFF.

The CDR3 DNA follows: TGCGCCAGCAGCTTGGTGGGGGCCCCCCCCCACTATGGCTACACCTTC. This sequence encodes CASSLVGAPPHYGYTF. The gene calls are TRBV5-1 and TRBJ1-2; D perhaps matches TRBD1 (6 bases). The length of the CDR3 is 16 residues. Trimming stripped 0 bases from V and 3 bases from J, with 15 bases between. The germline CDR1 and CDR2 sequences are SGHRS and YFSETQ.

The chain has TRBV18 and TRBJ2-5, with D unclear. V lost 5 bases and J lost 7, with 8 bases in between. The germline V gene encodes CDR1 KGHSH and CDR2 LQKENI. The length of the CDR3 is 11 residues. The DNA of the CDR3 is TGTGCCAGCTCAACTGGGCGGACCCAGTACTTC. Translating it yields CASSTGRTQYF.

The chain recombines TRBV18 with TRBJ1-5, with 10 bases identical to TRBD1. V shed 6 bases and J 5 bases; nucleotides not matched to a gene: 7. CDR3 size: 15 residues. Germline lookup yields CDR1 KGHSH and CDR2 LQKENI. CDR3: CASSQGQGDYQPQHF. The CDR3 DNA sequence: TGTGCCAGCTCGCAAGGACAGGGGGACTATCAGCCCCAGCATTTT.

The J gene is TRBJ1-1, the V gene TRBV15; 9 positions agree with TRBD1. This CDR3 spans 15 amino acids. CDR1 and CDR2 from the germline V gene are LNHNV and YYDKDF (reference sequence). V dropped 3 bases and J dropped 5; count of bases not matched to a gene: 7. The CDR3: CATSRDGTGPTEAFF. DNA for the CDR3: TGTGCCACCAGCAGGGACGGGACAGGGCCGACTGAAGCTTTCTTT.

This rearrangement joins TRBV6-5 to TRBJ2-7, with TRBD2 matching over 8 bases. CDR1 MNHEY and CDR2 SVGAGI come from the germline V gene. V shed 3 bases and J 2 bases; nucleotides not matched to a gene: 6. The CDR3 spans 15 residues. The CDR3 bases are TGTGCCAGCAGTTATGGTGTTAGCGGGGCCTACGAGCAGTACTTC. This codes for CASSYGVSGAYEQYF.

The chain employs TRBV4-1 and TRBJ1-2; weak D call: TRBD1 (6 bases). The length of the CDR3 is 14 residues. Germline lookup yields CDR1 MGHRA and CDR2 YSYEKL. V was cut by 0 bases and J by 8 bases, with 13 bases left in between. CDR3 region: CASSQDGQGKGYTF. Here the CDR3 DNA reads TGCGCCAGCAGCCAAGATGGGCAGGGGAAGGGCTACACCTTC.

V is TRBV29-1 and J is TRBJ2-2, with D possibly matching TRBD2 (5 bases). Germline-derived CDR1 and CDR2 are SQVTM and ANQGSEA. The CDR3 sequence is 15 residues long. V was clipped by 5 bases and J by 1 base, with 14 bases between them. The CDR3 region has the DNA TGCAGCGTTTCCGCACCCAGCGGGAACACCGGGGAGCTGTTTTTT. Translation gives CSVSAPSGNTGELFF.

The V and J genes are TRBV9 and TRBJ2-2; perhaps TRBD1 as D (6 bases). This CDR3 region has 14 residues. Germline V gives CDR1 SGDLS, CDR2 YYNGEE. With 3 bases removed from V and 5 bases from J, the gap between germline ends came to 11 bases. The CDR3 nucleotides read TGTGCCAGCAGCGGTCTCACAGGGACCGGGGAGCTGTTTTTT. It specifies CASSGLTGTGELFF.

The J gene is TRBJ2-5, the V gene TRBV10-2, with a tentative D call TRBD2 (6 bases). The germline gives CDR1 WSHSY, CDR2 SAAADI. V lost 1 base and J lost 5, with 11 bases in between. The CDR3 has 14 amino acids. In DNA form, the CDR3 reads TGCGCCAGCAGTGAGTACCGTCGGGGGGAGACCCAGTACTTC. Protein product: CASSEYRRGETQYF.

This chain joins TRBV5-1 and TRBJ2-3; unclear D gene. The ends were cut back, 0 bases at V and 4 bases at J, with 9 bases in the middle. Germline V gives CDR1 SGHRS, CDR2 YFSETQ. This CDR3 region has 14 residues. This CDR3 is CASSLATYADTQYF. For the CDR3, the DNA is TGCGCCAGCAGCTTGGCCACCTATGCAGATACGCAGTATTTT. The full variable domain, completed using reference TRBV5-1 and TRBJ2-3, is KAGVTQTPRYLIKTRGQQVTLSCSPISGHRSVSWYQQTPGQGLQFLFEYFSETQRNKGNFPGRFSGRQFSNSRSEMNVSTLELGDSALYLCASSLATYADTQYFGPGTRLTVL.

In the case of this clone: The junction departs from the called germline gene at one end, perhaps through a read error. CDR3 sequence (DNA): TGTGCGAGCACGAGGGAAGGGTATGGCTACACCTTC. Encoded protein: CASTREGYGYTF. The chain links TRBV7-9 to TRBJ1-2; D gene unclear. The length of the CDR3 is 12 residues. Looked up from germline, CDR1 is SEHNR and CDR2 is FQNEAQ (reference sequence).

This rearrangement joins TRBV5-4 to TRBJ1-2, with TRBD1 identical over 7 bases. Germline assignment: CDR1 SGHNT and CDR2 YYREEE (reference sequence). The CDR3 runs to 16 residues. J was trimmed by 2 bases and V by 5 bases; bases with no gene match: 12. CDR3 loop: CASSPGQVLRNYGYTF. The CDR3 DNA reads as TGTGCCAGCAGTCCCGGACAGGTACTACGAAACTATGGCTACACCTTC. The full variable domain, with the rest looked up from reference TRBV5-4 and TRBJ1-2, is ETGVTQSPTHLIKTRGQQVTLRCSSQSGHNTVSWYQQALGQGPQFIFQYYREEENGRGNFPPRFSGLQFPNYSSELNVNALELDDSALYLCASSPGQVLRNYGYTFGSGTRLTVV.

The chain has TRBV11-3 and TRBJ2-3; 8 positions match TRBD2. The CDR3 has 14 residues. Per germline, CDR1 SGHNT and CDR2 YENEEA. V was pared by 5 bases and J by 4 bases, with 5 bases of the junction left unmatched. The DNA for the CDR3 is TGTGCCAGCAGCAATGGACTAGCCCCAGATACGCAGTATTTT. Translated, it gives CASSNGLAPDTQYF.